This T cell receptor beta chain was found in a study of regulatory T cells in long-lasting Graves disease. Time point described: persistent/refractory GD, antithyroid drugs over 5 years with positive TRAb. Preparation of the TCR library used RNA extracted from PBMCs. From each patient, around 10 milliliters of peripheral blood was drawn and collected into an EDTA anticoagulant tube. Arm-PCR with iRepertoire HTBI primers amplified the CDR3 regions for these TCR beta libraries. TCRdb used MiXCR to reprocess the multiplex PCR reads, holding one entry per CDR3 protein. The sample shows under 350,000 distinct CDR3 sequences, around a fifth of them seen only once. The sample holds many counts of this clonotype. Its antigen is not identified. General study points: Persistent Graves' patients showed reduced TCR diversity versus newly diagnosed patients. It was in persistent disease that TRBV28, TRBJ1-2 and TRBJ2-5 were favored.

The CDR3 contains 13 residues. J lost 5 bases, V lost 6 bases, and 6 bases had no gene match. The rearrangement joins TRBV12-3 or TRBV12-4 to TRBJ1-2; 7 bases are a match to TRBD1. Sequenced material: peripheral blood mononuclear cells (PBMCs), taken when the disease was refractory, from a patient treated with antithyroid drugs. This clonotype was obtained from a female donor with Graves disease. CDR3 nucleotide sequence: TGTGCCAGCAGCTTGGGACAGCCATATGGCTACACCTTC. Its translation: CASSLGQPYGYTF.